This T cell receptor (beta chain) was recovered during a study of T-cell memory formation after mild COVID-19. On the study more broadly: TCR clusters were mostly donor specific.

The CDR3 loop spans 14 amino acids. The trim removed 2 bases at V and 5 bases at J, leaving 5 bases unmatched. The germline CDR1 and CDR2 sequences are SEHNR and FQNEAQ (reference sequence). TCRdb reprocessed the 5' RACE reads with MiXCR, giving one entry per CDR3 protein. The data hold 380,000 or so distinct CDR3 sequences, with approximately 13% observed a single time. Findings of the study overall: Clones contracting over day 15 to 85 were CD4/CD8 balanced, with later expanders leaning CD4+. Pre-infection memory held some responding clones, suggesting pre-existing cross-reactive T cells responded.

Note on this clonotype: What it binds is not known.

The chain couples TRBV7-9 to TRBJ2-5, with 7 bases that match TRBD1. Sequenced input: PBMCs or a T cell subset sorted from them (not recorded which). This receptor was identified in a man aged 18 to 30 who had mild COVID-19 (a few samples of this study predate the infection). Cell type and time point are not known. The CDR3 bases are TGTGCCAGCAGCTTAAGACAGGGTATGGAGACCCAGTACTTC. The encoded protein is CASSLRQGMETQYF.